This paragraph covers one T cell receptor (beta chain) sequence. Antigen specificity is unknown. V was pared by 1 base and J by 2 bases, with 14 bases between. In germline, CDR1 is MNHEY, CDR2 SVGAGI. The CDR3 extends over 16 amino acids. The data were obtained in a study of T cell responses to AZD1222 COVID-19 vaccine. Overall study results and limits: White British donors predominated, females outnumbered males, and clonal diversity was possibly underestimated.

Sequencing used immunoSEQ multiplex PCR; TCRdb keeps in-frame clones, though not all of them. Here the sample spans about 160,000 clones, more than 85% being singletons. The TCR sequence derives from an adult who received the AZD1222 COVID-19 vaccine. Sequenced here: peripheral blood, sampled 28 days after the second AZD1222 dose. The genes are TRBV6-5 and TRBJ1-2; D unclear. CDR3 amino acids: CASSYLGRIPNYGYTF. The CDR3 DNA sequence: TGTGCCAGCAGTTACTTAGGCAGGATCCCAAACTATGGCTACACCTTC.